These 28 T cell receptor beta chains were all obtained from the same sample, sequenced in a study of blood T cells in healthy people across ages. A second PCR, run for roughly 7 to 11 cycles, used a sample-barcoded 5' primer plus a J-beta primer mix. TCRdb reprocessed the 5' RACE reads with MiXCR, giving one entry per CDR3 protein. The table lists roughly 1,100,000 distinct CDR3 sequences, approximately 25% of them singletons. This same sample was also taken into another study, of T cells of mothers and their children.

What was sequenced was blood. The receptors derive from a girl aged 2-10 years in good health.

The rearrangement uses TRBV6-1 and TRBJ2-7; D may be TRBD2 (5 bases). CDR3 size: 14 residues. V lost 2 bases and J lost 11, with 19 bases in between. CDR1 is MNHNS and CDR2 is SASEGT in the germline V gene. The CDR3 reads CASSETGITRREYF. The CDR3 DNA reads TGTGCCAGCAGTGAAACCGGGATTACCCGGCGGGAGTACTTC.

This clonotype has only one observation. The chain employs TRBV7-9 and TRBJ2-7, with TRBD2 as a possible D gene (6 bases). Germline-derived CDR1 and CDR2 are SEHNR and FQNEAQ (reference sequence). Trimming removed 4 bases at V and 12 bases at J, with 16 bases between. There are 12 residues in the CDR3. The CDR3 sequence is CASSSGKEGLYF. The CDR3 DNA is TGTGCCAGCAGCTCTGGGAAAGAGGGACTGTACTTC.

CDR3 protein: CAISEEWNQETQYF. The CDR3, as DNA: TGTGCCATCAGTGAGGAGTGGAACCAAGAGACCCAGTACTTC. This chain links TRBV10-3 with TRBJ2-5; D ambiguous. V shed 2 bases and J shed 0 bases, with 7 bases lying between them. The CDR3 totals 14 residues. Per germline, CDR1 ENHRY and CDR2 SYGVKD.

This clonotype was seen more than once but under ten times. This chain connects TRBV11-1 to TRBJ2-4; 10 bases align to TRBD1. Per the germline V gene, CDR1 is SGHAT and CDR2 is FQDESV (reference sequence). Trimming removed 3 bases from V and 2 bases from J; junction bases left unmatched: 4. The CDR3 is 16 amino acids. The CDR3 DNA reads TGTGCCAGCAGCTTGGGGACAGGGGAAACCAAAAACATTCAGTACTTC. It codes for CASSLGTGETKNIQYF.

Only a few counts were recorded for this clonotype. The chain recombines TRBV18 with TRBJ2-5; D not certain. The better agreement between TRBJ2-7 and the DNA end casts doubt on the J call. The CDR3 has 19 residues. Per germline, CDR1 KGHSH and CDR2 LQKENI. This CDR3 reads CASSPNDGHEQLRTYEQYF. The CDR3 DNA reads as TGTGCCAGCTCACCAAACGACGGTCATGAACAGTTAAGAACCTACGAGCAGTACTTC.

This clonotype was detected only a few times. V gene TRBV29-1 combines with J gene TRBJ2-7; D unclear. Trimming removed 5 bases from V and 3 bases from J, with 8 bases in between. Germline V gives CDR1 SQVTM, CDR2 ANQGSEA. The CDR3 contains 11 residues. CDR3 sequence: CSVSHLYEQYF. Here the CDR3 DNA reads TGCAGCGTTTCTCATCTCTACGAGCAGTACTTC.

This clonotype was recorded a few times. The chain couples TRBV2 to TRBJ2-1, with D unclear. The V gene lost 4 bases and the J gene lost 6 bases, with 10 bases spanning the gap. The CDR3 totals 13 residues. Germline CDR1 reads SNHLY; CDR2 reads FYNNEI. For the CDR3, the DNA is TGTGCCAGCAGTGGAACTCAATCCAATGAGCAGTTCTTC. It encodes CASSGTQSNEQFF.

This rearrangement joins TRBV4-1 to TRBJ1-2; 8 bases fit TRBD1. CDR3 length equals 14 residues. J was trimmed by 7 bases and V by 0 bases; bases with no gene match: 4. Germline-derived CDR1 and CDR2 are MGHRA and YSYEKL. The CDR3 region has the DNA TGCGCCAGCAGCCAAGAGCAGGGGGCACGTGGCTACACCTTC. Its protein product is CASSQEQGARGYTF.

To note about this clonotype: The final CDR3 position lacks the conserved phenylalanine or tryptophan, pointing to a likely read error. This chain joins TRBV20-1 and TRBJ2-4, with TRBD1 identical over 9 bases. Trimming took 4 bases from V and 6 from J; bases not matched to a gene: 7. Germline V gene data show CDR1 as DFQATT and CDR2 as SNEGSKA (reference sequence). The CDR3 runs 14 residues. CDR3 residues: CSAITGTGINIQYL. The CDR3, as DNA: TGCAGTGCTATCACCGGGACAGGGATAAACATTCAGTACCTC.

There are a few counts of this clonotype. This chain uses TRBV4-1 with TRBJ1-1; a possible D gene is TRBD1 (6 bases). This CDR3 contains 13 residues. Germline values: CDR1 MGHRA, CDR2 YSYEKL. V lost 1 base to trimming and J lost 6 bases, with 9 bases between them. CDR3 bases: TGCGCCAGCAGCCAAGTACGACAGGCTGAAGCTTTCTTT. It codes for CASSQVRQAEAFF.

This clonotype was counted between two and nine times. The chain is built from TRBV6-2 or TRBV6-3 and TRBJ2-1; 10 bases align to TRBD2. The CDR3 runs 17 residues. Germline lookup yields CDR1 MNHEY and CDR2 SVGEGT. With 4 bases clipped from V and 7 bases from J, the junction kept 13 bases outside the gene matches. The CDR3 nucleotides are TGTGCCAGCAGTTTGGGGGCGTCAGCGGGAGGGGTTAATGAGCAGTTCTTC. Translation: CASSLGASAGGVNEQFF.

This clonotype has more than one count but fewer than ten. The rearrangement joins TRBV7-2 to TRBJ2-7, with D possibly TRBD1 on 5 matching bases. The CDR3 totals 15 residues. Germline-derived CDR1 and CDR2 are SGHTA and FQGNSA. Trimming left V 1 base short and J 4 bases short, with 14 bases between. The CDR3 sequence is CASSLDAGLIYEQYF. In DNA, the CDR3 is TGTGCCAGCAGCTTAGACGCAGGGTTGATATACGAGCAGTACTTC.

This clonotype occurred a few times. V and J are TRBV29-1 and TRBJ2-1; D may be TRBD1 (5 bases). This CDR3 comprises 14 residues. The V end lost 2 bases, the J end lost 7 bases, and 15 bases lay between the germline ends. The germline CDR1 and CDR2 sequences are SQVTM and ANQGSEA. CDR3 coding DNA: TGCAGCGTTGAATACGACAGTAGTGGTAATGAGCAGTTCTTC. Its protein is CSVEYDSSGNEQFF.

This clonotype was observed a few times. The V call is TRBV13, the J call TRBJ2-2; 8 bases are shared with TRBD2. Trimming at V came to 6 bases and at J to 5 bases, leaving 2 bases not matched to a gene. The CDR3 sequence is 13 residues long. Germline V gene lookup returns CDR1 PRHDT and CDR2 FYEKMQ (reference sequence). The CDR3 here is CASRIAGTGELFF. The CDR3 bases are TGTGCCAGCAGAATAGCGGGGACCGGGGAGCTGTTTTTT.

V and J are TRBV9 and TRBJ2-3; D might be TRBD1 (6 bases). This CDR3 region has 14 residues. The ends were cut back, 4 bases at V and 5 bases at J, with 14 bases in the middle. CDR1 is SGDLS and CDR2 is YYNGEE in the germline V gene. CDR3 nucleotides: TGTGCCAGCAGCCCAGCTATAGGGGGAGATACGCAGTATTTT. Residues: CASSPAIGGDTQYF.

This clonotype was detected ten times or more. The chain carries TRBV12-3 or TRBV12-4 and TRBJ2-1; D is perhaps TRBD1 (6 bases). The CDR3 runs 12 residues. Trimming took off 6 bases at V and 6 bases at J, with 9 bases between the two ends. The CDR3: CASSFRGNEQFF. The DNA of the CDR3 is TGTGCCAGCAGCTTCAGGGGCAATGAGCAGTTCTTC.

This clonotype was found a few times. The rearrangement links TRBV24-1 to TRBJ2-5; the match to TRBD2 covers 8 bases. The CDR3 covers 16 residues. The trim removed 1 base at V and 5 bases at J, leaving 8 bases unmatched. Germline V lookup: CDR1 KGHDR, CDR2 SFDVKD. The CDR3 sequence is CATSDFDGGASETQYF. The CDR3 DNA reads TGTGCCACCAGTGATTTCGACGGGGGGGCGTCGGAGACCCAGTACTTC.

This clonotype was detected only a few times. The chain joins TRBV7-9 to TRBJ2-7; 8 nucleotides agree with TRBD2. Germline trimming cut 4 bases from V and 5 bases from J; bases unmatched to any gene: 10. Germline CDR1 reads SEHNR; CDR2 reads FQNEAQ (reference sequence). The CDR3 length is 15 residues. The CDR3 nucleotides are TGTGCCAGCAGCTATACCGGCGGGAGGTCGGACGAGCAGTACTTC. This codes for CASSYTGGRSDEQYF.

This chain links TRBV28 with TRBJ2-7; TRBD1 matches at 10 bases. Unmatched junction bases numbered 5, after V lost 0 bases and J lost 6 bases. The CDR3 sequence is 15 residues long. From germline, CDR1 is MDHEN and CDR2 SYDVKM. The CDR3 DNA reads TGTGCCAGCAGTTTATGGGGACAGGGGAGAGGCGAGCAGTACTTC. Residues: CASSLWGQGRGEQYF.

The V gene is TRBV4-3, the J gene TRBJ2-4; D unclear. The CDR3 has 22 residues. CDR1 and CDR2 from the germline V gene are LGHNA and YSLEER. V lost 7 bases to trimming and J lost 0 bases, with 34 bases between them. The CDR3 spells CASICAWASVDIERLAKNIQYF. The CDR3 DNA sequence: TGCGCCAGCATATGCGCATGGGCGTCGGTAGACATTGAAAGACTAGCCAAAAACATTCAGTACTTC.

The genes are TRBV5-1 and TRBJ2-5; possibly TRBD1 for D (6 bases). Trimming shortened V by 2 bases and J by 5 bases, and 16 bases separated the two germline ends. This CDR3 has 15 residues. Per the germline V gene, CDR1 is SGHRS and CDR2 is YFSETQ. The CDR3 region is CASSFTAGVSETQYF. For the CDR3, the DNA is TGCGCCAGCAGCTTTACAGCAGGGGTGTCGGAGACCCAGTACTTC.

This clonotype was found a few times. CDR3 coding DNA: TGTGCCAGTAGTATTAGCGGGGGAGCCGGGGAGCTGTTTTTT. Encoded protein: CASSISGGAGELFF. This chain links TRBV19 with TRBJ2-2; TRBD2 matches at 9 bases. The V gene end was trimmed by 3 bases and the J gene end by 6 bases; junction bases not matched to a gene: 2. Germline-derived CDR1 and CDR2 are LNHDA and SQIVND (reference sequence). This CDR3 spans 14 amino acids.

This clonotype was observed a handful of times. The chain uses TRBV5-6 and TRBJ2-1; 8 positions match TRBD1. The J call is uncertain, as TRBJ2-7 better fits the DNA end. The germline V gene has CDR1 SGHDT and CDR2 YYEEEE. This CDR3 spans 12 amino acids. In DNA form, the CDR3 reads TGTGCCAGCGGACAGGACAGGGAAGGGCAGTACTTC. Translated, it gives CASGQDREGQYF.

The chain employs TRBV5-4 and TRBJ2-5; perhaps D is TRBD1 or TRBD2 (6 bases each). Germline V gene data show CDR1 as SGHNT and CDR2 as YYREEE (reference sequence). This CDR3 contains 14 residues. Trimming took off 1 base at V and 5 bases at J, with 12 bases between the two ends. CDR3 sequence (DNA): TGTGCCAGCAGCTTGTTAAGAGGGGGGGAGACCCAGTACTTC. Amino acids: CASSLLRGGETQYF.

This clonotype turned up a few times. The rearrangement links TRBV12-5 to TRBJ1-1; 9 bases are shared with TRBD1. The V segment lost 7 bases and the J segment 5 bases; nucleotides outside the gene matches: 11. Germline V gene sequence: CDR1 LGHNT, CDR2 FRNRAP. The CDR3 spans 15 residues. The CDR3 here is CASVPTPGTGTEAFF. The CDR3, as DNA: TGTGCTAGTGTTCCCACCCCGGGGACAGGGACTGAAGCTTTCTTT.

This chain links TRBV7-2 with TRBJ2-7; 7 nucleotides match TRBD1. The germline V gene encodes CDR1 SGHTA and CDR2 FQGNSA. The CDR3 has 14 amino acids. Germline trimming cut 1 base from V and 6 bases from J; bases unmatched to any gene: 6. CDR3 sequence: CASSLGDRVAEQYF. The CDR3 DNA follows: TGTGCCAGCAGCTTAGGGGACAGAGTGGCCGAGCAGTACTTC.

The rearrangement uses TRBV29-1 and TRBJ2-5; D gene ambiguous. The CDR3 has 14 amino acids. V dropped 6 bases and J dropped 1 base, with 15 bases sitting between them. The germline V gene encodes CDR1 SQVTM and CDR2 ANQGSEA. The CDR3 coding sequence is TGCAGCGTCGTAACAATGGAAATCCAAGAGACCCAGTACTTC. Amino acids: CSVVTMEIQETQYF.

This chain uses TRBV5-1 with TRBJ2-5; TRBD1 matches at 8 bases. Looked up from germline, CDR1 is SGHRS and CDR2 is YFSETQ. V lost 4 bases, J lost 5 bases, and 7 bases stayed unmatched. The CDR3 sequence is 14 residues long. CDR3 amino acids: CASSHGQGGETQYF. The CDR3 nucleotides read TGCGCCAGCAGCCACGGACAGGGAGGCGAGACCCAGTACTTC.